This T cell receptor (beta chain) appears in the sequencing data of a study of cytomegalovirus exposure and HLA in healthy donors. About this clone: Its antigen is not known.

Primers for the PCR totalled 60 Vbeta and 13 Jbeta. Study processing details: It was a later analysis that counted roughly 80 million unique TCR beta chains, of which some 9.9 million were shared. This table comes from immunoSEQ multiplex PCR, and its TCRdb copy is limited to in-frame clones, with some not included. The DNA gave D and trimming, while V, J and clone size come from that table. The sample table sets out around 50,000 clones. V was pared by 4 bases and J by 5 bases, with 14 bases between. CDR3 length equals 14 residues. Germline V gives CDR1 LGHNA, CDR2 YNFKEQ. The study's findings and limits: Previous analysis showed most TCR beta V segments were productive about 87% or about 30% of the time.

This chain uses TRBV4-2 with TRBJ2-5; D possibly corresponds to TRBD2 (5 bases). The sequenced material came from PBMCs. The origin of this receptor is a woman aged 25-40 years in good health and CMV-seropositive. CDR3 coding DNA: TGTGCCAGCAGCCCCAACGTCGGGGAGGAGACCCAGTACTTC. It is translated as CASSPNVGEETQYF.